This T cell receptor (beta chain) was recovered during a study of early T cells in non-severe SARS-CoV-2 infection. Overall study: The study sequenced bulk RNA from unsorted whole blood, with chains unpaired.

Study results and caveats: Reliance on VDJdb matching favored anti-spike CD8 responses; private and CD4 specificities were missed.

On this clonotype itself: The antigen is undetermined.

Attachment of unique molecular identifiers was made to individual cDNA molecules. TCRdb re-called the 5' RACE reads with MiXCR, one entry per CDR3 protein. The table shows 97,000 or so distinct CDR3 sequences, with about an eighth occurring only once. Trimming removed 0 bases from V and 4 bases from J, with 13 bases in between. Germline V gene data show CDR1 as MGHRA and CDR2 as YSYEKL. The CDR3 has 16 residues. This TCR came from an adult who was a healthcare worker with PCR-confirmed SARS-CoV-2 infection or an uninfected control (not recorded which). Sequencing was done on a sample of whole blood. The chain has TRBV4-1 and TRBJ1-3; D gene unclear. The CDR3 reads CASSQDRTVAGNTIYF. The CDR3 nucleotides read TGCGCCAGCAGCCAAGACCGGACGGTTGCGGGAAACACCATATATTTT.